This TCR beta chain originates from a study of technical replicates of blood from a handful of donors. Repertoires were generated with immunoSEQ multiplex PCR, while TCRdb's copy carries only in-frame clones and drops some. The sample holds tens of thousands of clones, roughly 90% seen once. This CDR3 is 17 amino acids long. V dropped 0 bases and J dropped 2; count of bases not matched to a gene: 5. Looked up from germline, CDR1 is SGHRS and CDR2 is YFSETQ. This clone has a single count. The genes are TRBV5-1 and TRBJ2-3; 11 bases fit TRBD1. The receptor was derived from a human donor in good health. Source material: T cells isolated from PBMCs. The CDR3 sequence: CASSLGTGGVDTDTQYF. CDR3 in DNA: TGCGCCAGCAGCTTGGGGACAGGGGGCGTTGACACAGATACGCAGTATTTT.